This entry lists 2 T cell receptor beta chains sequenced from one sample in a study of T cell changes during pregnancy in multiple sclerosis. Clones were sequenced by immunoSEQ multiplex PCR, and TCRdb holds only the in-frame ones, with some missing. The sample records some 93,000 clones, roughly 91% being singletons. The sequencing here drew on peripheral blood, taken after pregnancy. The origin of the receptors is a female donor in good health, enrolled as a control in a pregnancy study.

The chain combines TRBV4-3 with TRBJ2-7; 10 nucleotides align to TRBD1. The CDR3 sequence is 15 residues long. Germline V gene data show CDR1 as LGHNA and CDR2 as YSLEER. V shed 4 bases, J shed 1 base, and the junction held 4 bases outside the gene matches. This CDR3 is CASSPGTGESYEQYF. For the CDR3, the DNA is TGCGCCAGCAGCCCCGGGACAGGGGAGTCCTACGAGCAGTACTTC.

The CDR3 spells CASHAEGHGNTIYF. The CDR3 nucleotides are TGTGCCAGCCACGCCGAGGGACATGGAAACACCATATATTTT. This chain connects TRBV7-3 to TRBJ1-3, with a possible D match to TRBD1 (6 bases). Germline assignment: CDR1 SGHTA and CDR2 FQGTGA. V was clipped by 8 bases and J by 3 bases, with 14 bases between them. This CDR3 contains 14 residues.